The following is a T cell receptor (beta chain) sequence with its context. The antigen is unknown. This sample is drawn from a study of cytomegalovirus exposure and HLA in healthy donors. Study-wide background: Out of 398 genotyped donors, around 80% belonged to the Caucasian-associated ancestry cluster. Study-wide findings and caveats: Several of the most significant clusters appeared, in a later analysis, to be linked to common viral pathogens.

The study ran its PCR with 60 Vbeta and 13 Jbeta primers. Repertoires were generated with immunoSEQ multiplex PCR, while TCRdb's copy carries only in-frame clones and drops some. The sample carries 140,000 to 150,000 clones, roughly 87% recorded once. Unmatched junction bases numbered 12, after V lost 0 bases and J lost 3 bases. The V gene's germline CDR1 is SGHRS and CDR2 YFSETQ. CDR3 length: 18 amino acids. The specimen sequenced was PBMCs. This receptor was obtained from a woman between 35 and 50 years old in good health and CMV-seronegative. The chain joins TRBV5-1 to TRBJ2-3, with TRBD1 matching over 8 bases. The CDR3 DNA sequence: TGCGCCAGCAGCTTGGAATGGGACAGGCCTGCCTTTACAGATACGCAGTATTTT. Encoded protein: CASSLEWDRPAFTDTQYF.